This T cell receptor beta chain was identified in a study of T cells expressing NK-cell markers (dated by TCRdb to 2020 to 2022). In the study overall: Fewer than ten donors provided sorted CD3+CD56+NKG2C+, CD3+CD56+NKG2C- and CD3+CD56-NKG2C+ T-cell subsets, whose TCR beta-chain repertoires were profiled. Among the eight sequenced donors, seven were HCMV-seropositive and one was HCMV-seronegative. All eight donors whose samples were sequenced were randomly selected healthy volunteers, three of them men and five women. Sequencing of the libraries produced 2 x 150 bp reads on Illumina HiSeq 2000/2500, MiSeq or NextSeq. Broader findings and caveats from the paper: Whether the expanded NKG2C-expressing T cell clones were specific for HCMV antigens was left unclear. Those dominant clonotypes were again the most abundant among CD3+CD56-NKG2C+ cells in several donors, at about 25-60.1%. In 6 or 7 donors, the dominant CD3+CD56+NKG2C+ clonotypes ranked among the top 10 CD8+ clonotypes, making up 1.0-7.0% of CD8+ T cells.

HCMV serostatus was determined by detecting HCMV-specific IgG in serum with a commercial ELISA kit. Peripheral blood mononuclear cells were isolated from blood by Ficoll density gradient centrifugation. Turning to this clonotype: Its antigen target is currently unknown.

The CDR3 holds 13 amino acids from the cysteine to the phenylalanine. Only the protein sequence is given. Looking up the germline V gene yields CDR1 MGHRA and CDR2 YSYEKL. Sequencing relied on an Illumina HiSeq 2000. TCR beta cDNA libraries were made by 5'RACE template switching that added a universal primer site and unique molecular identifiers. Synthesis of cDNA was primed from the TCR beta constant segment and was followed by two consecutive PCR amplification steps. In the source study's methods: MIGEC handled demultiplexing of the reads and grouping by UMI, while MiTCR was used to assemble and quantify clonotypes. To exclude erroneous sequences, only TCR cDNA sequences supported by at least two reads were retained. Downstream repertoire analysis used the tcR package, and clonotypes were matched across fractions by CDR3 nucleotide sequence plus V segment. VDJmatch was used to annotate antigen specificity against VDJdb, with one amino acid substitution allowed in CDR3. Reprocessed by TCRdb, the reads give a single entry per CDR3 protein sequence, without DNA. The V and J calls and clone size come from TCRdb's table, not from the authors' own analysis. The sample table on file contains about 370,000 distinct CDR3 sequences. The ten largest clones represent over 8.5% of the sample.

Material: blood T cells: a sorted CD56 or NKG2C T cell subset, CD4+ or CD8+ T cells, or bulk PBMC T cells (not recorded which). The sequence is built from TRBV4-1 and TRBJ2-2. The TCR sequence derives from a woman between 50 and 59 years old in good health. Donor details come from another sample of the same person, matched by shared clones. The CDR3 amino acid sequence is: CASSRGNTGELFF.